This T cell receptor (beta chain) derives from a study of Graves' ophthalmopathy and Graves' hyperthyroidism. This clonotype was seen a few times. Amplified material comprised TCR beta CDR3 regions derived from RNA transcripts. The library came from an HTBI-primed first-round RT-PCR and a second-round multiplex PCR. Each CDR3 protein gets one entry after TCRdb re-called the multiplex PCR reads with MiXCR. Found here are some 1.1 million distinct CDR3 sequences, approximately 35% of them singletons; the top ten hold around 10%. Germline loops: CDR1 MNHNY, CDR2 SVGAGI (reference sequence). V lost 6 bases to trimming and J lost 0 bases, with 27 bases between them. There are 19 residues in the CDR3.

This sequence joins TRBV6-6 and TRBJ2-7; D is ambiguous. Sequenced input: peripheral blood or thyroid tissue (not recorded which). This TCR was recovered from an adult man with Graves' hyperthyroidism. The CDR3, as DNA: TGTGCCAGCAGCCCCCAGGCAACGGTGACCCTTAAGAGCTCCTACGAGCAGTACTTC. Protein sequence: CASSPQATVTLKSSYEQYF.